The 10 T cell receptor beta chains reported below all come from one sample, sequenced in a study of T cell responses to AZD1222 COVID-19 vaccine. Generated by immunoSEQ multiplex PCR, the TCRdb table keeps only in-frame clones and is missing some. The data hold about 42,000 clones, with around 88% observed a single time. The input for sequencing was peripheral blood, taken 28 days after the second AZD1222 dose. These receptors were taken from an adult who received the AZD1222 COVID-19 vaccine.

The chain couples TRBV27 to TRBJ2-7; 7 bases are shared with TRBD1. CDR1 is MNHEY and CDR2 is SMNVEV in the germline V gene (reference sequence). The CDR3 loop spans 15 amino acids. The V segment lost 4 bases and the J segment 2 bases; nucleotides outside the gene matches: 8. CDR3: CASSSPGTATYEQYF. CDR3 DNA: TGTGCCAGCAGTTCGCCCGGGACAGCCACCTACGAGCAGTACTTC.

With respect to this clone: Relative to the germline gene, one junction end is altered; a read error may explain this. The chain is built from TRBV24-1 and TRBJ2-1; 8 bases are shared with TRBD1. This CDR3 is built from 16 residues. In germline, CDR1 is KGHDR, CDR2 SFDVKD. The CDR3 region is CATSDAGQGTYSEQFF. In DNA, the CDR3 is TGTGCCACCAGTGACGCCGGACAGGGTACCTACAGTGAGCAGTTCTTC.

V is TRBV9 and J is TRBJ2-5, with TRBD2 matching 8 bases. This CDR3 is built from 15 residues. Per germline, CDR1 SGDLS and CDR2 YYNGEE. The ends lost 1 base at V and 1 base at J; junction bases unmatched: 3. DNA for the CDR3: TGTGCCAGCAGCGTATCTAGCGGGCTCCAAGAGACCCAGTACTTC. Its protein product is CASSVSSGLQETQYF.

V is TRBV9 and J is TRBJ1-1; D is unresolved. Germline V CDR1 and CDR2: SGDLS, YYNGEE. Trimming took off 4 bases at V and 1 base at J, with 11 bases between the two ends. The CDR3 spans 14 residues. The CDR3 sequence is CASSFQASNTEAFF. CDR3 sequence (DNA): TGTGCCAGCAGCTTCCAGGCTTCGAACACTGAAGCTTTCTTT.

CDR3 in amino acids: CASTSRSGGRQPQHF. CDR3 bases: TGTGCCAGCACCTCAAGGTCAGGGGGGCGGCAGCCCCAGCATTTT. The rearrangement uses TRBV7-2 and TRBJ1-5, with TRBD1 matching over 7 bases. There are 15 residues in the CDR3. Germline-derived CDR1 and CDR2 are SGHTA and FQGNSA. Trimming took 7 bases from V and 7 from J; bases not matched to a gene: 13.

J is TRBJ1-2 and V is TRBV18; D not resolved. Germline V CDR1 and CDR2: KGHSH, LQKENI. V lost 2 bases, J lost 4 bases, and 8 bases lay in between. The CDR3 is made up of 13 amino acids. CDR3 DNA: TGTGCCAGCTCACCAGACGGAACCTATGGCTACACCTTC. Translating it yields CASSPDGTYGYTF. Supplemented by reference TRBV18 and TRBJ1-2, the full variable domain reads NAGVMQNPRHLVRRRGQEARLRCSPMKGHSHVYWYRQLPEEGLKFMVYLQKENIIDESGMPKERFSAEFPKEGPSILRIQQVVRGDSAAYFCASSPDGTYGYTFGSGTRLTVV.

The V and J genes are TRBV27 and TRBJ2-1, with 12 bases identical to TRBD2. The germline V gene has CDR1 MNHEY and CDR2 SMNVEV (reference sequence). The V gene end was trimmed by 6 bases and the J gene end by 6 bases; junction bases not matched to a gene: 0. The CDR3 spans 13 residues. The DNA of the CDR3 is TGTGCCAGCAGGGGACTAGCGGGCAATGAGCAGTTCTTC. Amino acid sequence: CASRGLAGNEQFF.

The chain couples TRBV10-3 to TRBJ2-5; D assignment may be TRBD1 or TRBD2 (5 bases each). The CDR3 contains 14 residues. The germline V and J ends were trimmed by 4 bases and 4 bases, with 13 bases remaining between them. CDR1 and CDR2 from the germline V gene are ENHRY and SYGVKD. The CDR3 loop reads CAISAEGRGETQYF. The CDR3 DNA is TGTGCCATCAGTGCAGAGGGACGGGGAGAGACCCAGTACTTC.

V and J are TRBV15 and TRBJ2-5; D is unclear. The V gene's germline CDR1 is LNHNV and CDR2 YYDKDF (reference sequence). This CDR3 has 16 residues. The V and J ends lost 3 bases and 3 bases respectively, with 17 bases between them. DNA for the CDR3: TGTGCCACCAGCAGCAAGGCACAAGAAAAGGAAGAGACCCAGTACTTC. Its translation: CATSSKAQEKEETQYF.

The chain combines TRBV6-2 or TRBV6-3 with TRBJ1-1, with 8 bases that match TRBD1. The V gene's germline CDR1 is MNHEY and CDR2 SVGEGT. J was trimmed by 11 bases and V by 2 bases; bases with no gene match: 10. The CDR3 extends over 14 amino acids. The CDR3: CASSYNRGNAGAFF. The CDR3 region has the DNA TGTGCCAGCAGTTACAACAGGGGGAACGCCGGGGCTTTCTTT.